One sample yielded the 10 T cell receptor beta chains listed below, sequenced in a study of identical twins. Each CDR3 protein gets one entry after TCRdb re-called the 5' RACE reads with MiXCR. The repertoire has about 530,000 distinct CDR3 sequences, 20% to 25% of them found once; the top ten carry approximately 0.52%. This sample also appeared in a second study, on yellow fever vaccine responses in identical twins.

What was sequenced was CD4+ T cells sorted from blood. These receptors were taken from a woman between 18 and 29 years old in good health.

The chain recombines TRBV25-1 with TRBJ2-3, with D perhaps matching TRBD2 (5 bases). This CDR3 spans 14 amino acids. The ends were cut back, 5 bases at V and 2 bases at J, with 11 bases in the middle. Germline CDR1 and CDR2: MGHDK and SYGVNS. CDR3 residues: CASSSWEITDTQYF. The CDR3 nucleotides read TGTGCCAGCAGTTCGTGGGAGATCACAGATACGCAGTATTTT.

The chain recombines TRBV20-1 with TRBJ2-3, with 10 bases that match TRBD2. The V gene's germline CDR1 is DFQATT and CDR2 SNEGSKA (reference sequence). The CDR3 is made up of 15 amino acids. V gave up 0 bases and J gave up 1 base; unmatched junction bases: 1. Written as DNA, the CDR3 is TGCAGTGCTAGAGATACTAGCGGGGGCACAGATACGCAGTATTTT. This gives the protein CSARDTSGGTDTQYF.

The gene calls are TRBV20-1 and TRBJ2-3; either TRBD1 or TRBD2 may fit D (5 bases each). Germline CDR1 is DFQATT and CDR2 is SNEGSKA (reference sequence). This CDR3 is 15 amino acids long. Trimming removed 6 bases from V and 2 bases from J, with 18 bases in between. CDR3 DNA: TGCAGTGCCTTTCTTGGGGGAACGAACACAGATACGCAGTATTTT. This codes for CSAFLGGTNTDTQYF.

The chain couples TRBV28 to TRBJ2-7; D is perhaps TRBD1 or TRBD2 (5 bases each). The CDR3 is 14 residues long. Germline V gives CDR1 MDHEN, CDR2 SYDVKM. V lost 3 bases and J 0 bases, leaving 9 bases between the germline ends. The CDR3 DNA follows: TGTGCCAGCAGTTTTGTGGGACCCTCCTACGAGCAGTACTTC. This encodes CASSFVGPSYEQYF.

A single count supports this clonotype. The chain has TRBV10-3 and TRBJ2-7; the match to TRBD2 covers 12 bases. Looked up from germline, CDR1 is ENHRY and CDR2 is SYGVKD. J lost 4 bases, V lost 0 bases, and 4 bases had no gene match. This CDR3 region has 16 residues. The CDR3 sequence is CAISESTSGSHYEQYF. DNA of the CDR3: TGTGCCATCAGTGAGTCGACTAGCGGGAGTCATTACGAGCAGTACTTC.

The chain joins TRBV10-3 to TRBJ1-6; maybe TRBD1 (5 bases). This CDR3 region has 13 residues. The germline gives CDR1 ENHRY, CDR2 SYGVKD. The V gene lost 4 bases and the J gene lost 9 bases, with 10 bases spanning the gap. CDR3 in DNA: TGTGCCATCAGTGGAGGGGTAATTTCACCCCTCCACTTT. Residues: CAISGGVISPLHF.

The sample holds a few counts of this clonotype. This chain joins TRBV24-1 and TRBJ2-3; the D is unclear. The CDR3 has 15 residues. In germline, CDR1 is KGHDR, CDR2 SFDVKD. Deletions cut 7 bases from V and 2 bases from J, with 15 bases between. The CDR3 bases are TGTGCCACCAGCGACACCCTAGATTTCACAGATACGCAGTATTTT. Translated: CATSDTLDFTDTQYF.

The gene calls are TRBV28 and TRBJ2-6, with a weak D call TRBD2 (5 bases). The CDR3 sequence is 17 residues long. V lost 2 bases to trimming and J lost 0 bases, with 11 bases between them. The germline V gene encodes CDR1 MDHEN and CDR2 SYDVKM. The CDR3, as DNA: TGTGCCAGCAGTTTACGGGGATCAGGCTCTGGGGCCAACGTCCTGACTTTC. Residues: CASSLRGSGSGANVLTF.

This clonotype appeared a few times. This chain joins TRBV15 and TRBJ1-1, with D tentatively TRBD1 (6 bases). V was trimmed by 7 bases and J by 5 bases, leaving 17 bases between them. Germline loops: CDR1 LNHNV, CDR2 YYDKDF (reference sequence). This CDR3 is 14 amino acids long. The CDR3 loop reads CATTPGGARTEAFF. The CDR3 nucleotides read TGTGCCACCACCCCCGGGGGGGCGCGGACTGAAGCTTTCTTT.

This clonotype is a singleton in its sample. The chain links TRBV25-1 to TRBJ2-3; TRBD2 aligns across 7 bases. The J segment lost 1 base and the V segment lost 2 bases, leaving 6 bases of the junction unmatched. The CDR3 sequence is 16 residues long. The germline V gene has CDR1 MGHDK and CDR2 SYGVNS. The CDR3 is CASSELGSGRTDTQYF. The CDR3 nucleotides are TGTGCCAGCAGTGAACTTGGTAGCGGGCGCACAGATACGCAGTATTTT.